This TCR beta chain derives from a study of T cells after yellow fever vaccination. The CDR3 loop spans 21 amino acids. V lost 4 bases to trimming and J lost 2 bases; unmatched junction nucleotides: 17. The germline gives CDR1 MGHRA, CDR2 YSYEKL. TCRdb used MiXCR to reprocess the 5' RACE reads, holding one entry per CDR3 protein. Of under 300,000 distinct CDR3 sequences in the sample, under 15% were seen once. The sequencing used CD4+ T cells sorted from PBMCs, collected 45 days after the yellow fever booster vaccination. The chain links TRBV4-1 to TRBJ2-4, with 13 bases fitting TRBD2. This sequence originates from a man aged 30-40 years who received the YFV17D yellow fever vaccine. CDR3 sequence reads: CASSRDGLAGDVGGTKNIQYF. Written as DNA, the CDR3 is TGCGCCAGCAGCCGAGATGGACTAGCGGGAGATGTCGGTGGGACCAAAAACATTCAGTACTTC.